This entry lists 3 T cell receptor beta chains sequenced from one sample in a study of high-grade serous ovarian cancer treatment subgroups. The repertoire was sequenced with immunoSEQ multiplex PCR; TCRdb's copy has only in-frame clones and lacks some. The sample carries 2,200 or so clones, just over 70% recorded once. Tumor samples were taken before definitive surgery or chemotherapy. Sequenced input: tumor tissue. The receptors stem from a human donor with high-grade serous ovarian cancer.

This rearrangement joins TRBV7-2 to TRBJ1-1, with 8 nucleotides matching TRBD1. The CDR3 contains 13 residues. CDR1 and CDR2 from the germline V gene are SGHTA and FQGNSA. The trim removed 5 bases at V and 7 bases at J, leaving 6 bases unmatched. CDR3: CASSQTGANEAFF. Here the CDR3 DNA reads TGTGCCAGCAGCCAGACAGGGGCGAATGAAGCTTTCTTT.

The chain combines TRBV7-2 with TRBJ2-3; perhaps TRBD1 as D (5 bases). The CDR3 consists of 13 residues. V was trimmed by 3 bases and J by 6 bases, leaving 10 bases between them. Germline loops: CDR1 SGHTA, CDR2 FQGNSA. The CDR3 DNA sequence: TGTGCCAGCAGCTTCATACAGGCGGATACGCAGTATTTT. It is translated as CASSFIQADTQYF.

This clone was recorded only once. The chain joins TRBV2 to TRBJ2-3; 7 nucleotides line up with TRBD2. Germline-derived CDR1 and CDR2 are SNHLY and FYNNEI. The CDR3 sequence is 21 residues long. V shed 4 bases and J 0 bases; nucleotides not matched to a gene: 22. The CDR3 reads CASSGHFVGLGGRESTDTQYF. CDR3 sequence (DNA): TGTGCCAGCAGTGGGCACTTTGTCGGACTAGGCGGACGGGAGAGCACAGATACGCAGTATTTT.